Below, 28 T cell receptor beta chains from the same sample are listed, as sequenced in a study of T cell responses to AZD1222 COVID-19 vaccine. Using immunoSEQ multiplex PCR, the repertoire was profiled, and TCRdb retains in-frame clones only, with some absent. This table has 170,000 or so clones, approximately 86% appearing once. The sample was peripheral blood, taken 28 days after the second AZD1222 dose. The receptor source for this set is an adult who received the AZD1222 COVID-19 vaccine.

On this clone itself: Additional DNA sequences in this sample encode the identical CDR3. This rearrangement joins TRBV13 to TRBJ1-3; D is undetermined. Trimming removed 1 base from V and 4 bases from J, with 2 bases in between. The germline V gene has CDR1 PRHDT and CDR2 FYEKMQ (reference sequence). This CDR3 is 12 amino acids long. CDR3 DNA sequence: TGTGCCAGCAGCTTAGTCGGAAACACCATATATTTT. This codes for CASSLVGNTIYF. The full variable domain, in which reference TRBV13 and TRBJ1-3 provide the parts outside the CDR3, is AAGVIQSPRHLIKEKRETATLKCYPIPRHDTVYWYQQGPGQDPQFLISFYEKMQSDKGSIPDRFSAQQFSDYHSELNMSSLELGDSALYFCASSLVGNTIYFGEGSWLTVV.

J is TRBJ1-6 and V is TRBV28; 7 nucleotides align to TRBD1. The trim removed 3 bases at V and 9 bases at J, leaving 5 bases unmatched. The CDR3 is 14 amino acids. Germline loops: CDR1 MDHEN, CDR2 SYDVKM. The CDR3 region is CASSLTGMSSPLHF. CDR3 coding DNA: TGTGCCAGCAGTTTGACAGGGATGAGTTCACCCCTCCACTTT.

The gene calls are TRBV6-5 and TRBJ1-1, with 8 nucleotides matching TRBD1. The germline CDR1 and CDR2 sequences are MNHEY and SVGAGI. Germline trimming cut 7 bases from V and 4 bases from J; bases unmatched to any gene: 11. This CDR3 comprises 15 residues. CDR3 region: CASNQNGQGVTEAFF. The CDR3 nucleotides are TGTGCCAGCAACCAAAACGGACAGGGCGTCACTGAAGCTTTCTTT.

The rearrangement joins TRBV7-9 to TRBJ1-1; D is perhaps TRBD1 (5 bases). The germline V gene has CDR1 SEHNR and CDR2 FQNEAQ (reference sequence). The CDR3 is 13 residues long. Trimming shortened V by 1 base and J by 11 bases, and 14 bases separated the two germline ends. CDR3 loop: CASSLEAQGGAFF. CDR3 DNA: TGTGCCAGCAGCTTAGAGGCCCAGGGCGGGGCTTTCTTT.

The chain uses TRBV2 and TRBJ1-6; tentatively, D is TRBD1 (5 bases). Per the germline V gene, CDR1 is SNHLY and CDR2 is FYNNEI. The V end was cut by 8 bases, the J end by 7 bases, with 12 bases between. The CDR3 contains 13 residues. CDR3 DNA sequence: TGTGCCAGCGGGGCCCGGACGAATTCACCCCTCCACTTT. Translation gives CASGARTNSPLHF.

This clone was seen only once. The chain combines TRBV5-1 with TRBJ2-1, with D perhaps matching TRBD1 (5 bases). The CDR3 length is 14 residues. V dropped 0 bases and J dropped 9 bases, with 13 bases sitting between them. The germline V gene encodes CDR1 SGHRS and CDR2 YFSETQ. In DNA, the CDR3 is TGCGCCAGCAGCTTGGACAGGTCCCTCGGTGAGCAGTTCTTC. Its protein is CASSLDRSLGEQFF.

The genes are TRBV5-6 and TRBJ2-5, with 10 positions matching TRBD1. Per the germline V gene, CDR1 is SGHDT and CDR2 is YYEEEE. V dropped 4 bases and J dropped 4; count of bases not matched to a gene: 4. The CDR3 length is 14 residues. CDR3 in DNA: TGTGCCAGCAGCCCCGACAGGGGGCGAGAGACCCAGTACTTC. It codes for CASSPDRGRETQYF.

This clone showed up just once. This chain uses TRBV9 with TRBJ1-6; D gene ambiguous. The CDR3 contains 16 residues. Germline-derived CDR1 and CDR2 are SGDLS and YYNGEE. V dropped 0 bases and J dropped 0 bases, with 7 bases sitting between them. The CDR3 here is CASSVVDDSYNSPLHF. Here the CDR3 DNA reads TGTGCCAGCAGCGTAGTTGATGACTCCTATAATTCACCCCTCCACTTT.

The chain uses TRBV5-6 and TRBJ2-5; perhaps D is TRBD1 or TRBD2 (5 bases each). V dropped 7 bases and J dropped 4 bases, with 11 bases sitting between them. This CDR3 is 12 amino acids long. CDR1 and CDR2 from the germline V gene are SGHDT and YYEEEE. CDR3 residues: CASRDRRETQYF. For the CDR3, the DNA is TGTGCCAGCCGGGACCGCCGAGAGACCCAGTACTTC.

This clone has just one count. The V call is TRBV11-1, the J call TRBJ2-7; D may be TRBD2 (5 bases). Trimming pared 1 base from V and 0 bases from J, leaving 10 bases between. The germline V gene has CDR1 SGHAT and CDR2 FQDESV (reference sequence). The CDR3 is 15 amino acids. Written as DNA, the CDR3 is TGTGCCAGCAGCTTAGGGGTGGGGAGCTCCTACGAGCAGTACTTC. Translating it yields CASSLGVGSSYEQYF.

This clone was seen a handful of times. V gene TRBV15 combines with J gene TRBJ2-7; the match to TRBD1 covers 7 bases. The trim removed 5 bases at V and 4 bases at J, leaving 8 bases unmatched. The CDR3 extends over 14 amino acids. From germline, CDR1 is LNHNV and CDR2 YYDKDF (reference sequence). The DNA of the CDR3 is TGTGCCACCAGCGACAGGGCTCGCGGTTACGAGCAGTACTTC. This encodes CATSDRARGYEQYF.

This clone has a handful of counts. This sequence joins TRBV28 and TRBJ2-1, with D hard to call. CDR1 MDHEN and CDR2 SYDVKM come from the germline V gene. Trimming took off 3 bases at V and 4 bases at J, with 7 bases between the two ends. The CDR3 spans 13 residues. Here the CDR3 reads CASSFPSYNEQFF. DNA of the CDR3: TGTGCCAGCAGTTTTCCGAGTTACAATGAGCAGTTCTTC.

CDR3 sequence (DNA): TGTGCCAGCAGCATAAGACCGTCGGGGACCTACGAGCAGTACTTC. Its translation is CASSIRPSGTYEQYF. This chain uses TRBV21-1 with TRBJ2-7; the D segment call TRBD2 is taken from the table without a DNA check. TRBV21-1 is marked as a pseudogene. The CDR3 consists of 15 residues.

The chain employs TRBV5-6 and TRBJ1-3; D uncertain. CDR3 size: 13 residues. Germline V gives CDR1 SGHDT, CDR2 YYEEEE. V lost 0 bases, J lost 7 bases, and 8 bases lay in between. In nucleotides, the CDR3 is TGTGCCAGCAGCTTGGCCTGGGCGAACACCATATATTTT. Amino acids: CASSLAWANTIYF.

The V gene is TRBV7-9, the J gene TRBJ2-1; 13 nucleotides match TRBD2. This CDR3 has 15 residues. Germline CDR1 and CDR2: SEHNR and FQNEAQ (reference sequence). Trimming at V came to 6 bases and at J to 10 bases, leaving 9 bases not matched to a gene. The CDR3 bases are TGTGCCAGCAGTCGGACGGAGACTAGCGGGGGGGAGCAGTTCTTC. This gives the protein CASSRTETSGGEQFF.

The chain is built from TRBV27 and TRBJ2-7, with a weak D call TRBD2 (6 bases). The germline CDR1 and CDR2 sequences are MNHEY and SMNVEV (reference sequence). V lost 6 bases, J lost 5 bases, and 20 bases lay in between. The CDR3 has 15 amino acids. CDR3 bases: TGTGCCAGCAGCTCCATCGGAGGGTTAAGTAACGAGCAGTACTTC. It codes for CASSSIGGLSNEQYF.

This CDR3 is CASRRDSNNNQPQHF. Written as DNA, the CDR3 is TGTGCCAGCAGACGGGACAGCAATAACAATCAGCCCCAGCATTTT. V and J are TRBV7-2 and TRBJ1-5; TRBD1 agrees at 7 bases. Looked up from germline, CDR1 is SGHTA and CDR2 is FQGNSA. V shed 6 bases, J shed 3 bases, and the junction held 8 bases outside the gene matches. The CDR3 consists of 15 residues.

V is TRBV7-2 and J is TRBJ1-4; a possible D gene is TRBD1 (5 bases). With 3 bases removed from V and 4 bases from J, the gap between germline ends came to 9 bases. The CDR3 runs to 14 residues. Germline V gene data show CDR1 as SGHTA and CDR2 as FQGNSA. The CDR3: CASSLDTVNEKLFF. In DNA form, the CDR3 reads TGTGCCAGCAGCTTGGACACAGTTAATGAAAAACTGTTTTTT.

The rearrangement links TRBV7-9 to TRBJ1-5; D might be TRBD1 (5 bases). V gave up 6 bases and J gave up 0 bases, with 9 bases separating them. Germline-derived CDR1 and CDR2 are SEHNR and FQNEAQ (reference sequence). This CDR3 is built from 14 residues. The chain's CDR3 is CASRGGNSNQPQHF. The CDR3 DNA reads TGTGCCAGCAGGGGGGGTAATAGCAATCAGCCCCAGCATTTT.

This chain links TRBV7-6 with TRBJ2-3; no reliable D call. The CDR3 is 15 amino acids. Germline loops: CDR1 SGHVS, CDR2 FNYEAQ. V lost 0 bases and J lost 0, with 7 bases in between. The CDR3 DNA reads as TGTGCCAGCAGCTTAGCCAGATCTAGCACAGATACGCAGTATTTT. It yields the protein CASSLARSSTDTQYF. The complete variable domain, with remaining parts taken from reference TRBV7-6 and TRBJ2-3, reads GAGVSQSPRYKVTKRGQDVALRCDPISGHVSLYWYRQALGQGPEFLTYFNYEAQQDKSGLPNDRFSAERPEGSISTLTIQRTEQRDSAMYRCASSLARSSTDTQYFGPGTRLTVL.

CDR3 sequence: CASSYYGSPAFF. Written as DNA, the CDR3 is TGTGCCAGCAGTTATTATGGTTCCCCAGCTTTCTTT. V is TRBV6-5 and J is TRBJ1-1; D gene uncertain. The V and J ends lost 3 bases and 10 bases respectively, with 12 bases between them. The CDR3 sequence is 12 residues long. CDR1 is MNHEY and CDR2 is SVGAGI in the germline V gene.

This chain joins TRBV19 and TRBJ1-2; tentatively, D is TRBD1 (5 bases). The CDR3 has 11 amino acids. Germline CDR1 and CDR2: LNHDA and SQIVND (reference sequence). V lost 10 bases and J 7 bases, leaving 13 bases between the germline ends. The CDR3 nucleotides read TGTGCCACGTCCCCAGGGTTTGGCTACACCTTC. It codes for CATSPGFGYTF.

The V gene is TRBV5-1, the J gene TRBJ2-3, with a tentative D call TRBD2 (5 bases). The CDR3 is 16 residues long. CDR1 and CDR2 from the germline V gene are SGHRS and YFSETQ. The V end was cut by 4 bases, the J end by 6 bases, with 21 bases between. For the CDR3, the DNA is TGCGCCAGCAGCGTACAAGCGGACGGGCTTACCGATACGCAGTATTTT. Amino acids: CASSVQADGLTDTQYF. Full variable domain (outside the CDR3, taken from reference TRBV5-1 and TRBJ2-3): KAGVTQTPRYLIKTRGQQVTLSCSPISGHRSVSWYQQTPGQGLQFLFEYFSETQRNKGNFPGRFSGRQFSNSRSEMNVSTLELGDSALYLCASSVQADGLTDTQYFGPGTRLTVL.

V and J are TRBV3-1 (or the pseudogene TRBV3-2) and TRBJ2-2; D is uncertain. This CDR3 has 14 residues. Trimming shortened V by 4 bases and J by 1 base, and 7 bases separated the two germline ends. The germline V gene encodes CDR1 LGHDT and CDR2 YNNKEL (reference sequence). CDR3 nucleotides: TGTGCCAGCAGCCCCAGACAGAACACCGGGGAGCTGTTTTTT. Its protein product is CASSPRQNTGELFF.

The chain is built from TRBV10-3 and TRBJ2-3; D might be TRBD1 or TRBD2, each matching 5 bases. V lost 3 bases and J 2 bases, leaving 9 bases between the germline ends. Per the germline V gene, CDR1 is ENHRY and CDR2 is SYGVKD. The CDR3 runs to 14 residues. CDR3 bases: TGTGCCATCAGTGAACTGGGGACCACAGATACGCAGTATTTT. Protein sequence: CAISELGTTDTQYF.

The chain recombines TRBV18 with TRBJ1-1; the D is unclear. Germline CDR1 KGHSH, CDR2 LQKENI. V was trimmed by 3 bases and J by 0 bases, leaving 11 bases between them. There are 15 residues in the CDR3. The CDR3 reads CASSPIPPMNTEAFF. As DNA, the CDR3 is TGTGCCAGCTCACCTATCCCCCCCATGAACACTGAAGCTTTCTTT.

The rearrangement links TRBV4-3 to TRBJ1-3, with D possibly being TRBD1 (6 bases). Trimming left V 0 bases short and J 4 bases short, with 10 bases between. Germline assignment: CDR1 LGHNA and CDR2 YSLEER. This CDR3 contains 15 residues. This CDR3 is CASSQEGGRGNTIYF. In DNA, the CDR3 is TGCGCCAGCAGCCAAGAAGGGGGGCGAGGAAACACCATATATTTT.

This chain links TRBV5-8 with TRBJ1-5, with 7 bases fitting TRBD1. With 3 bases clipped from V and 3 bases from J, the junction kept 9 bases outside the gene matches. The CDR3 extends over 16 amino acids. Germline CDR1 is SGHTS and CDR2 is YDEGEE. For the CDR3, the DNA is TGTGCCAGCAGCTCCAATGACAGGGTTGACAATCAGCCCCAGCATTTT. Residues: CASSSNDRVDNQPQHF.